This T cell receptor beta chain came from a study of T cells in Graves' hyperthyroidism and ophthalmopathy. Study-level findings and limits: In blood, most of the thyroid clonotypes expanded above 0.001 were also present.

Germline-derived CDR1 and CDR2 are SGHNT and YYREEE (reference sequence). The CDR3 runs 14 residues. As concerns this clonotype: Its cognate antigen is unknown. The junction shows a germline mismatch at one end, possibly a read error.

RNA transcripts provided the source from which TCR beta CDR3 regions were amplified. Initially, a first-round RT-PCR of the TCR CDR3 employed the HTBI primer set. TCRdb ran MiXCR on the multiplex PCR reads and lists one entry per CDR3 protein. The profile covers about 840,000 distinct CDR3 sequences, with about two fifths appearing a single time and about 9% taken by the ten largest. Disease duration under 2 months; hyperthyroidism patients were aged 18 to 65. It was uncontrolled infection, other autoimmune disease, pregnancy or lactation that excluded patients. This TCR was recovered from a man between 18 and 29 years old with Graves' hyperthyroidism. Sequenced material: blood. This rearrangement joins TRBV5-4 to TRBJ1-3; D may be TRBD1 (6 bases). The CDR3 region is CASSRNRAGSTIYF. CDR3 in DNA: TGTGCCAGCAGCCGCAACAGGGCTGGAAGCACCATATATTTT.